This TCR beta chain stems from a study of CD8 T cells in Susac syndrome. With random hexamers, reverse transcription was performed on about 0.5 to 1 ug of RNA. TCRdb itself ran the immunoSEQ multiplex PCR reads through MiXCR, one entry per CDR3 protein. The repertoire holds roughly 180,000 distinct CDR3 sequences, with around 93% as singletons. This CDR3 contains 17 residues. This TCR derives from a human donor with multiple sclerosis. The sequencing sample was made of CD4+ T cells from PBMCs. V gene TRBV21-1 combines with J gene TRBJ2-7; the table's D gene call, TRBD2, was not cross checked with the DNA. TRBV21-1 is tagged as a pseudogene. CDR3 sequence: CASSKVSTSGSSDEQYF. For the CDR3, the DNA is TGTGCCAGCAGCAAAGTGTCAACTAGCGGGAGCTCCGACGAGCAGTACTTC.